The clone carrying this TCR beta chain has a handful of counts. Its specificity is unknown. The data stem from a study of CD8 T cells in ankylosing spondylitis. Generation of TCR beta libraries employed quantitative 5'-RACE incorporating molecular barcodes. TCRdb passed the 5' RACE reads through MiXCR, listing each CDR3 protein once. The table records roughly 230,000 distinct CDR3 sequences, under 20% of them present only once. Trimming left V 4 bases short and J 7 bases short, with 10 bases between. The CDR3 spans 13 residues. The V gene's germline CDR1 is MNHEY and CDR2 SMNVEV (reference sequence). General observations from the study: Ankylosing spondylitis blood appeared to be characterized by a TCR beta motif of 8 or 9 highly homologous variants. Disease-linked clones had a CD8+ phenotype and relatively low frequency in peripheral blood.

V is TRBV27 and J is TRBJ2-2; D not certain. The sequence derives from a male donor with ankylosing spondylitis or in good health (not recorded which). What was sequenced was blood, either unsorted or a sorted T cell fraction (not recorded which). CDR3 residues: CASSYSSRGELFF. CDR3 in DNA: TGTGCCAGCAGTTATTCTAGTCGCGGGGAGCTGTTTTTT.